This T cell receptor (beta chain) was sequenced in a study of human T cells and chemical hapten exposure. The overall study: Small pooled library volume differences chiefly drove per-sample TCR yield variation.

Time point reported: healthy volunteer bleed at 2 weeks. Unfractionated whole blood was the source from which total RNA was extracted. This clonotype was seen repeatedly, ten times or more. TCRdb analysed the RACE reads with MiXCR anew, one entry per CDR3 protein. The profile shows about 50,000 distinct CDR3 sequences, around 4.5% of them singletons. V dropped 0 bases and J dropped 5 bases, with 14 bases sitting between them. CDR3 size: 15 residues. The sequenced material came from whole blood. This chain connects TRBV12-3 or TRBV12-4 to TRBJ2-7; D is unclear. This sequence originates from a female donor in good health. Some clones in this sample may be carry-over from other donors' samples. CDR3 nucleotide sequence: TGTGCCAGCAGTTTAGCTAAATCCGCCCCCCACGAGCAGTACTTC. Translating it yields CASSLAKSAPHEQYF.